The 27 T cell receptor beta chains listed next were all sequenced from one sample in a study of response to subunit inactivated influenza vaccine. TCRdb analysed the RT-PCR reads with MiXCR anew, one entry per CDR3 protein. Of 550,000 to 600,000 distinct CDR3 sequences in the sample, 10% to 15% were seen once. The specimen comprised PBMCs from blood, sampled on the day of vaccination. The receptor set was obtained from a man aged 45-60 years who received an inactivated influenza vaccine.

This clonotype was picked up many times. The chain has TRBV6-2 or TRBV6-3 and TRBJ2-4; the D gene is possibly TRBD2 (5 bases). V lost 10 bases to trimming and J lost 7 bases, with 14 bases between them. The CDR3 is made up of 12 amino acids. The germline CDR1 and CDR2 sequences are MNHEY and SVGEGT. The CDR3, as DNA: TGTGCCACCCGAGGGTTTGGGAACATTCAGTACTTC. It codes for CATRGFGNIQYF.

The table lists this clonotype with many counts. The rearrangement links TRBV28 to TRBJ2-2, with TRBD2 identical over 7 bases. The CDR3 is 18 amino acids. CDR1 MDHEN and CDR2 SYDVKM come from the germline V gene. Losses at the gene ends were 6 bases for V and 4 bases for J; bases not matched to a gene: 17. CDR3 sequence (DNA): TGTGCCAGCAGCTCACCGCGGTTGCGGGAGTTAGGCACCGGGGAGCTGTTTTTT. Translation: CASSSPRLRELGTGELFF.

This clonotype was counted many times. This chain connects TRBV5-1 to TRBJ2-7; no firm D call. Per germline, CDR1 SGHRS and CDR2 YFSETQ. The CDR3 is 13 residues long. The V and J ends lost 4 bases and 5 bases respectively, with 13 bases between them. In DNA, the CDR3 is TGCGCCAGCAGCGGAAATATCCGACACGAGCAGTACTTC. It is translated as CASSGNIRHEQYF.

V gene TRBV9 combines with J gene TRBJ2-5; tentative D call: TRBD1 (5 bases). In germline, CDR1 is SGDLS, CDR2 YYNGEE. Trimming shortened V by 3 bases and J by 5 bases, and 11 bases separated the two germline ends. This CDR3 is 13 amino acids long. This CDR3 is CASSDGSGETQYF. The CDR3 nucleotides read TGTGCCAGCAGCGACGGCTCAGGGGAGACCCAGTACTTC.

This clonotype was detected many times. The rearrangement joins TRBV5-1 to TRBJ2-2, with 7 bases aligning to TRBD1. Germline trimming cut 4 bases from V and 6 bases from J; bases unmatched to any gene: 6. The CDR3 is made up of 14 amino acids. Germline CDR1 SGHRS, CDR2 YFSETQ. The CDR3 sequence is CASSVTGLAGELFF. The CDR3 DNA reads TGCGCCAGCAGCGTGACAGGGTTGGCCGGGGAGCTGTTTTTT.

The CDR3, as DNA: TGCGCCAGCAGCCAGGGGACAGGGTCAAAAGCTTTCTTT. Amino acids: CASSQGTGSKAFF. The genes are TRBV5-1 and TRBJ1-1; 9 bases align to TRBD1. V dropped 4 bases and J dropped 9; count of bases not matched to a gene: 7. The CDR3 runs to 13 residues. Germline assignment: CDR1 SGHRS and CDR2 YFSETQ.

This clonotype was seen repeatedly, ten times or more. This chain joins TRBV6-2 or TRBV6-3 and TRBJ2-7; no definite D call. CDR3 size: 14 residues. Trimming pared 2 bases from V and 3 bases from J, leaving 11 bases between. Germline assignment: CDR1 MNHEY and CDR2 SVGEGT. The CDR3 region is CASSYPSSLYEQYF. Here the CDR3 DNA reads TGTGCCAGCAGTTACCCGAGTTCGCTCTACGAGCAGTACTTC.

The chain employs TRBV11-1 and TRBJ2-5, with D possibly matching TRBD2 (5 bases). Germline CDR1 is SGHAT and CDR2 is FQDESV (reference sequence). This CDR3 region has 15 residues. Trimming cost V 2 bases and J 3 bases, with 13 bases left between them. As DNA, the CDR3 is TGTGCCAGCAGCTTAATGTCTGGAGCGGAAGAGACCCAGTACTTC. This translates into CASSLMSGAEETQYF.

This clonotype showed up just a few times. The chain is built from TRBV10-2 and TRBJ2-1, with D possibly matching TRBD1 (6 bases). The CDR3 is 12 residues long. V was trimmed by 7 bases and J by 5 bases, leaving 9 bases between them. Germline V lookup: CDR1 WSHSY, CDR2 SAAADI. The CDR3, as DNA: TGCGCCAGCATGGGGGCAGACAATGAGCAGTTCTTC. Translating it yields CASMGADNEQFF.

The V gene is TRBV20-1, the J gene TRBJ2-1, with TRBD2 matching 9 bases. Trimming took 1 base from V and 7 from J; bases not matched to a gene: 11. Germline assignment: CDR1 DFQATT and CDR2 SNEGSKA (reference sequence). The CDR3 spans 16 residues. CDR3 in DNA: TGCAGTGCTAGAGGACATAGCGGGGGCTTGAGAAATGAGCAGTTCTTC. The encoded protein is CSARGHSGGLRNEQFF.

This clonotype was seen only a few times. The rearrangement links TRBV10-2 to TRBJ2-5, with TRBD2 identical over 13 bases. Germline CDR1 WSHSY, CDR2 SAAADI. The CDR3 loop spans 16 amino acids. V lost 7 bases and J lost 4; bases outside the gene matches: 9. DNA of the CDR3: TGCGCCAGCATGGGGACTAGCGGGGCTGGTGGAGAGACCCAGTACTTC. Encoded protein: CASMGTSGAGGETQYF.

The J gene is TRBJ2-5, the V gene TRBV5-1; TRBD2 agrees at 7 bases. The CDR3 spans 15 residues. J was trimmed by 5 bases and V by 4 bases; bases with no gene match: 11. Germline V gene sequence: CDR1 SGHRS, CDR2 YFSETQ. The CDR3 bases are TGCGCCAGCAGCACCGATCAACTAGCGCGGGAGACCCAGTACTTC. The encoded protein is CASSTDQLARETQYF.

V usage is TRBV5-1 and J usage is TRBJ2-3; D call uncertain. CDR1 is SGHRS, CDR2 YFSETQ, per germline. V dropped 2 bases and J dropped 2 bases, with 12 bases sitting between them. The CDR3 sequence is 15 residues long. CDR3 in DNA: TGCGCCAGCAGCTTTCAGCCTTACCCCACAGATACGCAGTATTTT. Translating it yields CASSFQPYPTDTQYF.

This clonotype has just a few counts. V and J are TRBV4-1 and TRBJ2-3; weak D call: TRBD2 (6 bases). With 1 base removed from V and 1 base from J, the gap between germline ends came to 15 bases. The CDR3 consists of 17 residues. Germline CDR1 is MGHRA and CDR2 is YSYEKL. CDR3 bases: TGCGCCAGCAGCCAAGTAAAAACCGGGAGTGGCACAGATACGCAGTATTTT. Amino acid sequence: CASSQVKTGSGTDTQYF.

The V call is TRBV29-1, the J call TRBJ2-1; 7 nucleotides agree with TRBD1. The CDR3 is 12 amino acids. Germline CDR1 and CDR2: SQVTM and ANQGSEA. V gave up 5 bases and J gave up 10 bases; unmatched junction bases: 8. CDR3 nucleotide sequence: TGCAGCGTTTCCTCGACAGGGTACGAGCAGTTCTTC. It yields the protein CSVSSTGYEQFF.

The table lists this clonotype with many counts. This chain uses TRBV7-2 with TRBJ1-5; D is undetermined. The germline V and J ends were trimmed by 4 bases and 2 bases, with 15 bases remaining between them. CDR3 length equals 16 residues. CDR1 is SGHTA and CDR2 is FQGNSA in the germline V gene. The CDR3 sequence: CASSSGPSTGNQPQHF. The CDR3 DNA is TGTGCCAGCAGCTCTGGGCCCTCTACGGGCAATCAGCCCCAGCATTTT.

In this sample, this clonotype turned up a few times. The chain employs TRBV27 and TRBJ1-4; no firm D call. The germline V gene encodes CDR1 MNHEY and CDR2 SMNVEV (reference sequence). CDR3 length: 13 amino acids. The germline V and J ends were trimmed by 9 bases and 11 bases, with 19 bases remaining between them. In DNA form, the CDR3 reads TGTGCCAGTTCCCGGGTCTCTTTAGGGAAACTGTTTTTT. It specifies CASSRVSLGKLFF. The complete variable domain, with remaining parts taken from reference TRBV27 and TRBJ1-4, reads EAQVTQNPRYLITVTGKKLTVTCSQNMNHEYMSWYRQDPGLGLRQIYYSMNVEVTDKGDVPEGYKVSRKEKRNFPLILESPSPNQTSLYFCASSRVSLGKLFFGSGTQLSVL.

The rearrangement uses TRBV4-2 and TRBJ2-3; D might be TRBD1 (6 bases). Germline V gene sequence: CDR1 LGHNA, CDR2 YNFKEQ. This CDR3 has 16 residues. V gave up 7 bases and J gave up 0 bases, with 17 bases separating them. CDR3 in DNA: TGTGCCAGCACCAGGACAGCCCGCGGAAGCACAGATACGCAGTATTTT. Protein sequence: CASTRTARGSTDTQYF.

This chain joins TRBV20-1 and TRBJ2-7; a possible D gene is TRBD2 (6 bases). Germline CDR1 is DFQATT and CDR2 is SNEGSKA (reference sequence). The germline V and J ends were trimmed by 0 bases and 6 bases, with 15 bases remaining between them. The CDR3 runs to 14 residues. The CDR3 sequence is CSARDLGGGSEQYF. The CDR3 coding sequence is TGCAGTGCTAGAGATTTGGGAGGAGGGTCCGAGCAGTACTTC.

The sample holds a few counts of this clonotype. This chain connects TRBV4-1 to TRBJ1-1, with a tentative D call TRBD1 (5 bases). Per germline, CDR1 MGHRA and CDR2 YSYEKL. Between the trimmed V and J ends, which lost 2 bases and 0 bases, there was a span of 10 bases. The CDR3 extends over 15 amino acids. The CDR3 region is CASSQYRIMNTEAFF. CDR3 DNA sequence: TGCGCCAGCAGCCAATACAGGATTATGAACACTGAAGCTTTCTTT.

There are a few counts of this clonotype. V and J are TRBV11-3 and TRBJ2-1; D possibly corresponds to TRBD2 (7 bases). Germline V gene data show CDR1 as SGHNT and CDR2 as YENEEA. The CDR3 is 13 residues long. The V and J ends lost 2 bases and 9 bases respectively, with 11 bases between them. Here the CDR3 reads CASSLFGGAEQFF. The CDR3 DNA sequence: TGTGCCAGCAGCTTATTTGGGGGGGCTGAGCAGTTCTTC. Complete variable domain (other parts from reference TRBV11-3 and TRBJ2-1): EAGVVQSPRYKIIEKKQPVAFWCNPISGHNTLYWYLQNLGQGPELLIRYENEEAVDDSQLPKDRFSAERLKGVDSTLKIQPAELGDSAVYLCASSLFGGAEQFFGPGTRLTVL.

This clonotype was counted only a few times. This sequence joins TRBV27 and TRBJ1-4; unclear D gene. The CDR3 loop spans 14 amino acids. V dropped 3 bases and J dropped 10 bases, with 15 bases sitting between them. Germline values: CDR1 MNHEY, CDR2 SMNVEV (reference sequence). DNA for the CDR3: TGTGCCAGCAGTTTCTCTCCGGGGTTAGGAAAACTGTTTTTT. It is translated as CASSFSPGLGKLFF. Full variable domain (remainder filled in from reference TRBV27 and TRBJ1-4): EAQVTQNPRYLITVTGKKLTVTCSQNMNHEYMSWYRQDPGLGLRQIYYSMNVEVTDKGDVPEGYKVSRKEKRNFPLILESPSPNQTSLYFCASSFSPGLGKLFFGSGTQLSVL.

This clonotype was recorded a few times. This sequence joins TRBV6-1 and TRBJ1-2, with no clear D. Deletions cut 4 bases from V and 8 bases from J, with 17 bases between. CDR3 length: 14 amino acids. Germline CDR1 is MNHNS and CDR2 is SASEGT. This CDR3 is CASSGSDVGGGYTF. The DNA of the CDR3 is TGTGCCAGCAGTGGATCGGATGTTGGTGGGGGCTACACCTTC.

In its sample, this clonotype was seen a few times. The chain uses TRBV20-1 and TRBJ2-2; D tentatively fits TRBD1 or TRBD2 (5 bases each). V was shortened by 5 bases and J by 0 bases, with 13 bases between the two germline ends. CDR1 is DFQATT and CDR2 is SNEGSKA in the germline V gene (reference sequence). This CDR3 has 15 amino acids. The CDR3: CSASGPFANTGELFF. Written as DNA, the CDR3 is TGCAGTGCTTCGGGACCGTTCGCGAACACCGGGGAGCTGTTTTTT.

This clonotype has just a few counts. The rearrangement links TRBV11-2 to TRBJ1-6; tentative D call: TRBD1 (5 bases). The CDR3 is 18 residues long. Trimming left V 5 bases short and J 5 bases short, with 22 bases between. CDR1 and CDR2 from the germline V gene are SGHAT and FQNNGV. The CDR3 loop reads CASSVPLRTRRNNSPLHF. DNA for the CDR3: TGTGCCAGCAGCGTACCCCTCCGGACAAGGAGGAATAATTCACCCCTCCACTTT.

The chain combines TRBV27 with TRBJ2-3; no clear D gene. Between the trimmed V and J ends, which lost 5 bases and 8 bases, there was a span of 14 bases. The CDR3 is 13 residues long. The germline CDR1 and CDR2 sequences are MNHEY and SMNVEV (reference sequence). The CDR3 DNA sequence: TGTGCCAGCAGTCAGGCGCGTTCAGCTACGCAGTATTTT. Its translation: CASSQARSATQYF.

In its sample, this clonotype was seen a few times. The rearrangement uses TRBV12-3 or TRBV12-4 and TRBJ2-3, with unresolved D. The V gene lost 3 bases and the J gene lost 4 bases, with 11 bases spanning the gap. The CDR3 runs 14 residues. CDR3 sequence (DNA): TGTGCCAGCAGTTTTGTTGAGTACCCAGATACGCAGTATTTT. Amino acids: CASSFVEYPDTQYF.